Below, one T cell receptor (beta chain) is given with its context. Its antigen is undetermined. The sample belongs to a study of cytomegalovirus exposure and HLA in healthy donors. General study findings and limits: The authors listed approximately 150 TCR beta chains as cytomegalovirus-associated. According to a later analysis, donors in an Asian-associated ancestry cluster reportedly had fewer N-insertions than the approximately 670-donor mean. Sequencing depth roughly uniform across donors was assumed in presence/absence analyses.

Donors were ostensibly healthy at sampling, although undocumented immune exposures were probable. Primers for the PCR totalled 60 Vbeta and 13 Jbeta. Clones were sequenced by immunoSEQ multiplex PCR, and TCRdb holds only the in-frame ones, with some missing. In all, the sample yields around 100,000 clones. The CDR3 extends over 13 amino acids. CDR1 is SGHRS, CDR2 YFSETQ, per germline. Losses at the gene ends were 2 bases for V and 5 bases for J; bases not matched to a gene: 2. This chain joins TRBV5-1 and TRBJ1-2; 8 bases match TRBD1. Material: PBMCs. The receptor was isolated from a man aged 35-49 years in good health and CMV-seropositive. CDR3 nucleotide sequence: TGCGCCAGCAGCTTACAGGGGGAGTATGGCTACACCTTC. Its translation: CASSLQGEYGYTF.